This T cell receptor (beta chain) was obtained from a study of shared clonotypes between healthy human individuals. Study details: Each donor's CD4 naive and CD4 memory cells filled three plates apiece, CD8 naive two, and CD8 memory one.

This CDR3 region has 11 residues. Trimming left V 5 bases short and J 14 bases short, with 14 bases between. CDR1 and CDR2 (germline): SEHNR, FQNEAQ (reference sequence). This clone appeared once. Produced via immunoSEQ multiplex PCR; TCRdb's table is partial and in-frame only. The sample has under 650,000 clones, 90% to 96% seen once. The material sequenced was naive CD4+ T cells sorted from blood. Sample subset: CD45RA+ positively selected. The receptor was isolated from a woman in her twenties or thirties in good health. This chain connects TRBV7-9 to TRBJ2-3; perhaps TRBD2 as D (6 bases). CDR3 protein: CASSLGDSPYF. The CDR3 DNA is TGTGCCAGCAGCCTTGGGGACTCGCCGTATTTT.